What follows are 31 T cell receptor beta chains derived from one specimen sequenced in a study of cytomegalovirus exposure and HLA in healthy donors. A multiplex PCR was run with 60 Vbeta primers and 13 Jbeta primers. Measured with immunoSEQ multiplex PCR; TCRdb has only the in-frame clones, and not every one. The sample holds over 100,000 clones; approximately 78% are singletons and the top ten take roughly 3.1%. The material sequenced was PBMCs. These TCRs come from a woman in her 30s in good health and CMV-seropositive.

This chain links TRBV27 with TRBJ2-1; D remains ambiguous. Germline V gene lookup returns CDR1 MNHEY and CDR2 SMNVEV (reference sequence). The CDR3 consists of 14 residues. Trimming took off 6 bases at V and 1 base at J, with 10 bases between the two ends. CDR3 in DNA: TGTGCCAGCAGCCCTGGCGGATCCTACAATGAGCAGTTCTTC. Translating gives CASSPGGSYNEQFF.

J is TRBJ2-1 and V is TRBV5-4, with TRBD2 matching 11 bases. The CDR3 is 15 amino acids. Unmatched junction bases numbered 7, after V lost 4 bases and J lost 7 bases. Germline V CDR1 and CDR2: SGHNT, YYREEE (reference sequence). The CDR3 spells CASSAGTSGRNEQFF. In DNA form, the CDR3 reads TGTGCCAGCAGCGCCGGGACTAGCGGTAGAAATGAGCAGTTCTTC.

V gene TRBV9 combines with J gene TRBJ1-3, with D perhaps TRBD1 (6 bases). Trimming left V 0 bases short and J 0 bases short, with 19 bases between. The CDR3 is made up of 19 amino acids. Germline V lookup: CDR1 SGDLS, CDR2 YYNGEE. CDR3 nucleotides: TGTGCCAGCAGCGTAGGGCTTGGGGGGGGCCCAAGCTCTGGAAACACCATATATTTT. Protein: CASSVGLGGGPSSGNTIYF.

The V and J genes are TRBV5-1 and TRBJ1-4; 9 bases line up with TRBD1. V was clipped by 4 bases and J by 0 bases; unmatched bases: 4. The CDR3 loop spans 16 amino acids. Germline lookup yields CDR1 SGHRS and CDR2 YFSETQ. The CDR3: CASSAGQGTTNEKLFF. CDR3 nucleotides: TGCGCCAGCAGCGCGGGACAGGGCACAACTAATGAAAAACTGTTTTTT.

J is TRBJ2-7 and V is TRBV7-2; TRBD2 might be the D (6 bases). Looked up from germline, CDR1 is SGHTA and CDR2 is FQGNSA. V was trimmed by 2 bases and J by 3 bases, leaving 11 bases between them. CDR3 length: 14 residues. The CDR3: CASSLWGVSYEQYF. The CDR3 DNA follows: TGTGCCAGCAGCTTATGGGGGGTAAGCTACGAGCAGTACTTC.

V usage is TRBV4-2 and J usage is TRBJ1-2, with D perhaps matching TRBD1 (5 bases). With 6 bases removed from V and 6 bases from J, the gap between germline ends came to 17 bases. The germline V gene encodes CDR1 LGHNA and CDR2 YNFKEQ. The length of the CDR3 is 14 residues. The DNA for the CDR3 is TGTGCCAGCAGAGACAGCTGGCGAGACGATGGCTACACCTTC. Translating it yields CASRDSWRDDGYTF.

This chain uses TRBV6-7 with TRBJ1-6; tentative D call: TRBD1 (6 bases). TRBV6-7 is an open reading frame, and its role is uncertain. The germline V and J ends were trimmed by 3 bases and 8 bases, with 11 bases remaining between them. The CDR3 is 14 amino acids. This chain's CDR3 is CASSYQQGDSPLHF. CDR3 in DNA: TGTGCCAGCAGTTATCAACAGGGTGATTCACCCCTCCACTTT.

The CDR3 coding sequence is TGTGCCAGCAGTTTACTGGGACAGGGAGGGGAGACCCAGTACTTC. It specifies CASSLLGQGGETQYF. This chain joins TRBV28 and TRBJ2-5; TRBD1 agrees at 9 bases. The CDR3 spans 15 residues. Germline V gives CDR1 MDHEN, CDR2 SYDVKM. Trimming at V came to 2 bases and at J to 5 bases, leaving 6 bases not matched to a gene.

The rearrangement joins TRBV7-2 to TRBJ1-2; no clear D. V was cut by 5 bases and J by 4 bases, with 14 bases left in between. The germline V gene has CDR1 SGHTA and CDR2 FQGNSA. This CDR3 has 14 amino acids. CDR3 DNA: TGTGCCAGCAGCCCGAGAGGGTGGGGCTATGGCTACACCTTC. Translation: CASSPRGWGYGYTF.

This clone was recorded once. The chain joins TRBV4-1 to TRBJ1-2; TRBD1 matches at 8 bases. Germline CDR1 MGHRA, CDR2 YSYEKL. There are 15 residues in the CDR3. V dropped 2 bases and J dropped 2; count of bases not matched to a gene: 4. The CDR3 nucleotides read TGCGCCAGCAGCCAATCGTGGACAGGGAACTATGGCTACACCTTC. Amino acids: CASSQSWTGNYGYTF.

This chain uses TRBV4-1 with TRBJ2-7; 10 bases match TRBD1. The length of the CDR3 is 16 residues. V shed 1 base, J shed 4 bases, and the junction held 7 bases outside the gene matches. Germline V gene lookup returns CDR1 MGHRA and CDR2 YSYEKL. In DNA form, the CDR3 reads TGCGCCAGCAGCCAAGTCCCGGACAGGGGGACATACGAGCAGTACTTC. It translates to CASSQVPDRGTYEQYF.

The chain uses TRBV28 and TRBJ2-1; D remains ambiguous. Deletions cut 6 bases from V and 5 bases from J, with 14 bases between. The CDR3 is 14 amino acids. Germline CDR1 reads MDHEN; CDR2 reads SYDVKM. The DNA for the CDR3 is TGTGCCAGCAGCGACGGTGGCGGAAACAATGAGCAGTTCTTC. Translation gives CASSDGGGNNEQFF. Combining the CDR3 with reference TRBV28 and TRBJ2-1 gives the whole variable domain DVKVTQSSRYLVKRTGEKVFLECVQDMDHENMFWYRQDPGLGLRLIYFSYDVKMKEKGDIPEGYSVSREKKERFSLILESASTNQTSMYLCASSDGGGNNEQFFGPGTRLTVL.

V gene TRBV11-3 combines with J gene TRBJ2-5; 12 positions match TRBD2. The J segment lost 0 bases and the V segment lost 6 bases, leaving 5 bases of the junction unmatched. From germline, CDR1 is SGHNT and CDR2 YENEEA. The CDR3 has 16 amino acids. In nucleotides, the CDR3 is TGTGCCAGCAGTTCCGGACTAGCGGGGCACCAAGAGACCCAGTACTTC. It yields the protein CASSSGLAGHQETQYF.

The chain joins TRBV15 to TRBJ2-1, with D perhaps TRBD1 (5 bases). Germline assignment: CDR1 LNHNV and CDR2 YYDKDF (reference sequence). This CDR3 region has 16 residues. With 0 bases removed from V and 2 bases from J, the gap between germline ends came to 11 bases. The CDR3 DNA reads TGTGCCACCAGCAGAGAGTATCAGGGAACCTACAATGAGCAGTTCTTC. Protein sequence: CATSREYQGTYNEQFF.

This clone was observed a handful of times. V gene TRBV5-6 combines with J gene TRBJ1-2, with D perhaps matching TRBD1 (5 bases). The CDR3 consists of 15 residues. CDR1 SGHDT and CDR2 YYEEEE come from the germline V gene. V was shortened by 3 bases and J by 8 bases, with 20 bases between the two germline ends. The CDR3 sequence: CASSSPEGPLGGYTF. The CDR3 DNA is TGTGCCAGCAGCTCCCCGGAGGGGCCGCTGGGCGGCTACACCTTC.

The rearrangement joins TRBV19 to TRBJ1-5, with a possible D match to TRBD1 (5 bases). The CDR3 has 15 residues. Germline assignment: CDR1 LNHDA and CDR2 SQIVND (reference sequence). Trimming removed 6 bases at V and 3 bases at J, with 15 bases between. The CDR3 nucleotides are TGTGCCAGTAGCCTCCCAGGGCCTCTCAATCAGCCCCAGCATTTT. This sequence encodes CASSLPGPLNQPQHF.

The sample holds a few counts of this clone. The rearrangement joins TRBV4-2 to TRBJ1-6, with TRBD1 as a possible D gene (5 bases). The V end lost 0 bases, the J end lost 0 bases, and 12 bases lay between the germline ends. Germline V lookup: CDR1 LGHNA, CDR2 YNFKEQ. This CDR3 region has 18 residues. CDR3 residues: CASSQEGLESSYNSPLHF. In nucleotides, the CDR3 is TGTGCCAGCAGCCAAGAGGGACTCGAGAGCTCCTATAATTCACCCCTCCACTTT.

The chain has TRBV5-1 and TRBJ1-2; no reliable D call. The CDR3 contains 14 residues. CDR1 and CDR2 from the germline V gene are SGHRS and YFSETQ. Deletions cut 0 bases from V and 0 bases from J, with 6 bases between. The CDR3 sequence is CASSLAQTNYGYTF. CDR3 nucleotides: TGCGCCAGCAGCTTGGCCCAGACTAACTATGGCTACACCTTC.

V usage is TRBV11-3 and J usage is TRBJ2-7; D might be TRBD1 (5 bases). This CDR3 has 18 amino acids. The V gene lost 1 base and the J gene lost 2 bases, with 21 bases spanning the gap. CDR1 is SGHNT and CDR2 is YENEEA in the germline V gene. The CDR3 sequence: CASSLVPQGRRAPYEQYF. In DNA, the CDR3 is TGTGCCAGCAGCTTAGTACCCCAGGGCCGGCGAGCGCCCTACGAGCAGTACTTC.

This rearrangement joins TRBV2 to TRBJ1-2; TRBD1 agrees at 8 bases. CDR3 length: 16 amino acids. V was clipped by 4 bases and J by 2 bases; unmatched bases: 9. From germline, CDR1 is SNHLY and CDR2 FYNNEI. The CDR3 DNA reads TGTGCCAGCAGTGTTAGGGGAGGACAGGGAAACTATGGCTACACCTTC. Translating it yields CASSVRGGQGNYGYTF.

J is TRBJ2-1 and V is TRBV27; TRBD2 aligns across 8 bases. Per the germline V gene, CDR1 is MNHEY and CDR2 is SMNVEV (reference sequence). CDR3 size: 13 residues. Losses at the gene ends were 6 bases for V and 8 bases for J; bases not matched to a gene: 6. This CDR3 reads CASRPHSGDEQFF. The CDR3 coding sequence is TGTGCCAGCAGGCCACATAGCGGGGATGAGCAGTTCTTC.

The genes are TRBV9 and TRBJ2-3, with D possibly being TRBD1 (5 bases). CDR1 is SGDLS, CDR2 YYNGEE, per germline. The CDR3 contains 17 residues. With 1 base removed from V and 5 bases from J, the gap between germline ends came to 20 bases. The CDR3 loop is CASSVWGSGRALDTQYF. The CDR3 DNA sequence: TGTGCCAGCAGCGTATGGGGATCGGGCAGGGCTTTAGATACGCAGTATTTT. The full variable domain, rest sourced from reference TRBV9 and TRBJ2-3, is DSGVTQTPKHLITATGQRVTLRCSPRSGDLSVYWYQQSLDQGLQFLIQYYNGEERAKGNILERFSAQQFPDLHSELNLSSLELGDSALYFCASSVWGSGRALDTQYFGPGTRLTVL.

V usage is TRBV6-1 and J usage is TRBJ2-5; 12 nucleotides align to TRBD1. TRBJ2-7 explains the end of the DNA better; the J call may be wrong. The CDR3 is 17 residues long. In germline, CDR1 is MNHNS, CDR2 SASEGT. CDR3 nucleotides: TGTGCCAGCAGTGCCGGGACAGGGGGCCGGAGCTCCTACGAGCAGTACTTC. This codes for CASSAGTGGRSSYEQYF.

V and J are TRBV6-1 and TRBJ1-2, with D possibly TRBD1 on 5 matching bases. Between the trimmed V and J ends, which lost 5 bases and 4 bases, there was a span of 8 bases. Germline V gene data show CDR1 as MNHNS and CDR2 as SASEGT. The CDR3 has 12 residues. Here the CDR3 reads CASSPDSYGYTF. The CDR3 nucleotides read TGTGCCAGCAGTCCCGACAGCTATGGCTACACCTTC.

V and J are TRBV5-1 and TRBJ1-2; maybe TRBD1 (6 bases). CDR1 and CDR2 from the germline V gene are SGHRS and YFSETQ. Trimming removed 4 bases from V and 4 bases from J, with 17 bases in between. The CDR3 is made up of 15 amino acids. CDR3 in amino acids: CASSPSGDLLYGYTF. In DNA, the CDR3 is TGCGCCAGCAGCCCATCAGGGGATTTACTCTATGGCTACACCTTC.

The V and J genes are TRBV2 and TRBJ2-7; 7 bases are a match to TRBD1. Germline V gene sequence: CDR1 SNHLY, CDR2 FYNNEI. Trimming at V came to 5 bases and at J to 4 bases, leaving 2 bases not matched to a gene. There are 12 residues in the CDR3. The CDR3 region has the DNA TGTGCCAGCAGTACACAGGGGTACGAGCAGTACTTC. Translation: CASSTQGYEQYF.

V is TRBV11-2 and J is TRBJ2-1, with D unclear. Per the germline V gene, CDR1 is SGHAT and CDR2 is FQNNGV. Trimming took off 5 bases at V and 8 bases at J, with 10 bases between the two ends. This CDR3 is built from 12 residues. CDR3 coding DNA: TGTGCCAGCAGCCTCCAAAGCTATGAGCAGTTCTTC. This codes for CASSLQSYEQFF.

In regard to this clone: One end of the junction fails to match germline, which may point to a read error. The rearrangement uses TRBV7-9 and TRBJ2-1; possible D gene TRBD2, 5 bases. CDR1 and CDR2 (germline): SEHNR, FQNEAQ (reference sequence). This CDR3 is built from 15 residues. The CDR3 DNA follows: TGTTCCAGCAGCTTAGTGGGAGAAACCTACAATGAGCAGTTCTTC. Protein product: CSSSLVGETYNEQFF.

The genes are TRBV4-1 and TRBJ1-5; D unclear. This CDR3 has 13 amino acids. Trimming removed 5 bases from V and 2 bases from J, with 7 bases in between. Germline CDR1 is MGHRA and CDR2 is YSYEKL. The CDR3 nucleotides read TGCGCCAGCAGCTGGGAGCGCAATCAGCCCCAGCATTTT. Translating it yields CASSWERNQPQHF.

V usage is TRBV28 and J usage is TRBJ1-4, with 9 nucleotides matching TRBD1. The J segment lost 8 bases and the V segment lost 4 bases, leaving 11 bases of the junction unmatched. CDR3 length: 16 amino acids. The germline V gene encodes CDR1 MDHEN and CDR2 SYDVKM. CDR3 nucleotide sequence: TGTGCCAGCAGTTCCAAAACAGGGGGCGCCGGGGAAAAACTGTTTTTT. It is translated as CASSSKTGGAGEKLFF.

The rearrangement uses TRBV5-4 and TRBJ1-1, with TRBD1 as a possible D gene (6 bases). Trimming stripped 4 bases from V and 1 base from J, with 14 bases between. Germline loops: CDR1 SGHNT, CDR2 YYREEE (reference sequence). The CDR3 covers 15 residues. CDR3 bases: TGTGCCAGCAGCAAGGCGGAACAGGGGAACACTGAAGCTTTCTTT. Translating it yields CASSKAEQGNTEAFF.